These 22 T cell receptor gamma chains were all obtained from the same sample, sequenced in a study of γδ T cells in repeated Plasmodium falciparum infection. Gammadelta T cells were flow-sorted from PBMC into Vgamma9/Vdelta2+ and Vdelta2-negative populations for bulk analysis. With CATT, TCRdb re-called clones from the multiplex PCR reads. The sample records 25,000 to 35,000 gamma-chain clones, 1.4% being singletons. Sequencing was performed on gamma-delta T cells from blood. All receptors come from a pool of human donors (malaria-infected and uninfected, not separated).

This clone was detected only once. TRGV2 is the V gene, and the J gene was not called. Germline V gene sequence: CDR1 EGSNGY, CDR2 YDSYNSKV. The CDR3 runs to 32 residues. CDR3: CATWDGFSGGKKLLAVEQHLLSQVCIGRIQHF. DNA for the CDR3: TGTGCCACCTGGGACGGCTTCTCGGGGGGAAAGAAACTCTTGGCAGTGGAACAACACTTGTTGTCACAGGTATGTATCGGAAGAATACAACATTTC.

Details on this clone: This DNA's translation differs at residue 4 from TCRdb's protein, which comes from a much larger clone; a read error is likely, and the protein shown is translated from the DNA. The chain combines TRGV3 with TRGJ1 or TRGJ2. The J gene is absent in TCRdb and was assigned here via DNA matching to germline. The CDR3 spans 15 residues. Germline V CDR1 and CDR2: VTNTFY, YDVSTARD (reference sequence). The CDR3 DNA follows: TGTGCCACCCGGGACAGGCGAATCTTCTATTATAAGAAACTCTTT. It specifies CATRDRRIFYYKKLF.

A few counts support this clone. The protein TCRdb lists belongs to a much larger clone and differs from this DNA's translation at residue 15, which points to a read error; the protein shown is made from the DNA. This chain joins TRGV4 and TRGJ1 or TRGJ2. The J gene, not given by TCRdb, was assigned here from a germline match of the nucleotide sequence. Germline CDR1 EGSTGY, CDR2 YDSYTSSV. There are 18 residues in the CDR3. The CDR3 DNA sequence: TGTGCCACCTGGGATTCCTGCTCAACGCGTGGAGACTATTATAGGAAACTCTTT. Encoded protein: CATWDSCSTRGDYYRKLF.

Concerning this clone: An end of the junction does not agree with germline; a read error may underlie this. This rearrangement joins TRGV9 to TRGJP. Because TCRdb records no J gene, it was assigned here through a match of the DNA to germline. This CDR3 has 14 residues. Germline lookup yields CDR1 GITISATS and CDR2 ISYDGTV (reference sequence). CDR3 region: CALWDQELGKTKVF. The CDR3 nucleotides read TGTGCCTTGTGGGATCAAGAGTTGGGCAAAACCAAGGTATTT.

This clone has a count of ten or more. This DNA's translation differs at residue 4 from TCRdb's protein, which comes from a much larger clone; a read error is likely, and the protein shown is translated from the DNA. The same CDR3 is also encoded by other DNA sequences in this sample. As DNA, the CDR3 is TGTGCCTTGCGGGAGGTGGACGAGAAACTCTTT. Translated: CALREVDEKLF. The chain is built from TRGV9 and TRGJ1 or TRGJ2. Because TCRdb records no J gene, it was assigned here through a match of the DNA to germline. The CDR3 runs to 11 residues. Germline CDR1 GITISATS, CDR2 ISYDGTV (reference sequence).

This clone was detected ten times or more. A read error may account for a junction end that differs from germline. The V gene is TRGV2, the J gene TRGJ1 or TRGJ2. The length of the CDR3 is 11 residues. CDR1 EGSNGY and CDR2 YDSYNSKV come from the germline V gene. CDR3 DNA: TGTGCCACCTGGGCCGGGCCAAAGAAACTCTTT. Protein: CATWAGPKKLF.

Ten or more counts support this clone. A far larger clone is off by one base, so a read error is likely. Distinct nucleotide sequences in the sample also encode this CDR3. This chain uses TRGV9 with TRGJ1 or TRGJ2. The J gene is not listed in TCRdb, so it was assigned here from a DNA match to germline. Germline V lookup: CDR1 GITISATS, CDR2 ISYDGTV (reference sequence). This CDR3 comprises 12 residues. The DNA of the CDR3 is TGCGCCTTGTGGGATCCCTATTATAAGAAACTCTTT. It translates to CALWDPYYKKLF.

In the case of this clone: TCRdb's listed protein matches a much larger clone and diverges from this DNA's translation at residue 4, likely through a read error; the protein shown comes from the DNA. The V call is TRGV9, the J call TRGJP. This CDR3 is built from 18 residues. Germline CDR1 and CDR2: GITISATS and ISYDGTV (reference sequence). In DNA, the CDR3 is TGTGCCTTGCGGGAGACCCATCAGCAAGAGTTGGGCAAAAAAATCAAGGTATTT. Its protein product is CALRETHQQELGKKIKVF.

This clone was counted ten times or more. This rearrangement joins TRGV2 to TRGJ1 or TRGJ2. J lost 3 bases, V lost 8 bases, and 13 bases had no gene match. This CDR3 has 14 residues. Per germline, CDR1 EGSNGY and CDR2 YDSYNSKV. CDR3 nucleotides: TGTGCCACCTCCTTCACCCCGATTTATTATAAGAAACTCTTT. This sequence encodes CATSFTPIYYKKLF.

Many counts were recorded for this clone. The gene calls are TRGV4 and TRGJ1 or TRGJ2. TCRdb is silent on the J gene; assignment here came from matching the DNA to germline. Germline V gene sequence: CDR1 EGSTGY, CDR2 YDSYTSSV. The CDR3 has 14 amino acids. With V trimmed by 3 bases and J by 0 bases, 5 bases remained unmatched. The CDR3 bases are TGTGCCACCTGGGATCAACCGAATTATTATAAGAAACTCTTT. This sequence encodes CATWDQPNYYKKLF.

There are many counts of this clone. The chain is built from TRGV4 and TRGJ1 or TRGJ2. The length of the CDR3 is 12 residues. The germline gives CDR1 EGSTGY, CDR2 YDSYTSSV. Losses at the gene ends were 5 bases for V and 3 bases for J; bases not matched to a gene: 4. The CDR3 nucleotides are TGTGCCACCTGGGCCCTTTATTATAAGAAACTCTTT. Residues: CATWALYYKKLF.

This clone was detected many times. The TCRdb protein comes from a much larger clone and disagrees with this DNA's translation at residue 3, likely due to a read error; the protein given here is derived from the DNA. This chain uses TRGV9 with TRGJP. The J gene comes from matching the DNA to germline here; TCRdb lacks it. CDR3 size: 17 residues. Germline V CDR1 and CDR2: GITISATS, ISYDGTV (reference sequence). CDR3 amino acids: CASWEVQGGLGKKIKVF. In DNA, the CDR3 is TGTGCCTCGTGGGAGGTGCAAGGGGGGTTGGGCAAAAAAATCAAGGTATTT.

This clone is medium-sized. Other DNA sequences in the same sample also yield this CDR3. DNA for the CDR3: TGTGCCTTGTGGGAGGCGCCTCATAAGAAACTCTTT. Its protein is CALWEAPHKKLF. This sequence joins TRGV9 and TRGJ1 or TRGJ2. The germline gives CDR1 GITISATS, CDR2 ISYDGTV (reference sequence). CDR3 size: 12 residues. The ends lost 2 bases at V and 8 bases at J; junction bases unmatched: 6.

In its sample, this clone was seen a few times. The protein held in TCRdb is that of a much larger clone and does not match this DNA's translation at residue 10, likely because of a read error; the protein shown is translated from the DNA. CDR3 in amino acids: CALWEVLVYCKKLF. CDR3 nucleotides: TGTGCCTTGTGGGAGGTGTTGGTATATTGTAAGAAACTCTTT. This rearrangement joins TRGV9 to TRGJ1 or TRGJ2. Here the J gene came from matching the DNA to germline, since TCRdb omits it. This CDR3 is 14 amino acids long. Germline V gene lookup returns CDR1 GITISATS and CDR2 ISYDGTV (reference sequence).

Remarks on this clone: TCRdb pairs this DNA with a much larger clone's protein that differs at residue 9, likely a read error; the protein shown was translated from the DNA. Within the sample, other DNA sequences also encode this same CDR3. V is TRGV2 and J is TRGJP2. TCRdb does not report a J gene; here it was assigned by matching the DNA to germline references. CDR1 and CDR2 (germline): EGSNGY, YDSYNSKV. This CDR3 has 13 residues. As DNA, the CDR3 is TGTGCCACCTGGGCCCGTAGTGATCGGATCAAGACGTTT. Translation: CATWARSDRIKTF.

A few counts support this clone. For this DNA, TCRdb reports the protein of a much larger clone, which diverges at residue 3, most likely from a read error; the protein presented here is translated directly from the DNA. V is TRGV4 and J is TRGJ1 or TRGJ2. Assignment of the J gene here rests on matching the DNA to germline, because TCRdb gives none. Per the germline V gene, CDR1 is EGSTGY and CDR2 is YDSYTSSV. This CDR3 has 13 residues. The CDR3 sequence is CAPWDRGYYKKLF. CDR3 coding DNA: TGTGCCCCCTGGGACCGCGGATATTATAAGAAACTCTTT.

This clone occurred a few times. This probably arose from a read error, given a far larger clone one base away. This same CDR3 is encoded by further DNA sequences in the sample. The CDR3 nucleotides are TGTGCCACCTGGGACGTGCACGAGAAGCTCTTT. Translating it yields CATWDVHEKLF. No J gene call was made, and the V gene is TRGV2. The CDR3 contains 11 residues. The germline gives CDR1 EGSNGY, CDR2 YDSYNSKV.

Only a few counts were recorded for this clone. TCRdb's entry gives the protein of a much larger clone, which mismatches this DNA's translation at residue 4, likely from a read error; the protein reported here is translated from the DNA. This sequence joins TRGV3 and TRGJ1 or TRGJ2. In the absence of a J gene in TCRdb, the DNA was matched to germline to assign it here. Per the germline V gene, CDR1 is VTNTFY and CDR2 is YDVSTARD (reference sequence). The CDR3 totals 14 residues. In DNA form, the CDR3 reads TGTGCCACCGGGGACAGTCCGGGGGGTTATAAGAAACTCTTT. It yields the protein CATGDSPGGYKKLF.

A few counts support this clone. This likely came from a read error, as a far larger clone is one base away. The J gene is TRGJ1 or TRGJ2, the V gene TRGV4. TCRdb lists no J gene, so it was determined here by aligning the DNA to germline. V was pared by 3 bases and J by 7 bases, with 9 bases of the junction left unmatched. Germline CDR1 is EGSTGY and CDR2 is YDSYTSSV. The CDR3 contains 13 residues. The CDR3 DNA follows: TGTGCCACCTGGGATATTCGCTACTATAAGAAACTCTTT. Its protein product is CATWDIRYYKKLF.

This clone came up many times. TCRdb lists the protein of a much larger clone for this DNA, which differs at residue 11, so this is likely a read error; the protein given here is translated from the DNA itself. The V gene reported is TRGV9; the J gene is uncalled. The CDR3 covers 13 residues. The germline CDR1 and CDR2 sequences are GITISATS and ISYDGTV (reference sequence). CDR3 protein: CALWEASYYKELF. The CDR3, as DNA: TGTGCCTTGTGGGAGGCCTCTTATTATAAGGAACTCTTT.

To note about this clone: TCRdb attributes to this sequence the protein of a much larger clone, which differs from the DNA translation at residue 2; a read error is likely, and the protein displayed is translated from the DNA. In DNA, the CDR3 is TGTACCTTGTGGGATACCACTGGTTGGTTCAAGATATTT. Translation: CTLWDTTGWFKIF. The gene calls are TRGV9 and TRGJP1. Here the J gene came from matching the DNA to germline, since TCRdb omits it. This CDR3 is built from 13 residues. Germline V gene sequence: CDR1 GITISATS, CDR2 ISYDGTV (reference sequence).

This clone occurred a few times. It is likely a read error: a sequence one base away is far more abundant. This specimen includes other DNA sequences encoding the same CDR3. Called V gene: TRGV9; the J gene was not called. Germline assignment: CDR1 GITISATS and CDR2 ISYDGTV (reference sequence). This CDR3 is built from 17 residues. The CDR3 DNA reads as TGTGCCTTGTGGGTGAACCACCAAGAGTTGGGCAAAAAAATCAAGGTGTTT. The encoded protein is CALWVNHQELGKKIKVF.